This T cell receptor (beta chain) comes out of a study of vaccination and CD4 T cells after COVID-19. For the study at large: Each person enrolled got two BNT162b2 or mRNA-1273 vaccine doses. Study-wide results and limits: It was observed that, in convalescent patients, a median about 90% of reactive clones arose only post-vaccination. There were relatively few convalescent patients studied, and there were no early post-infection timepoints. Spike mono-reactivity held for 304 of 307 vaccine-specific clones in convalescent patients.

The CDR3 has 13 residues. From germline, CDR1 is SNHLY and CDR2 FYNNEI. The V gene lost 6 bases and the J gene lost 2 bases, with 8 bases spanning the gap. An Oncomine TCR Beta short-read assay was used to sequence the DNA from cultured CD4+ T cells. TCRdb redid the calling of the PCR reads with MiXCR, one entry per CDR3 protein. The data show about 9,800 distinct CDR3 sequences, with about 36% seen just once and about an eighth held by the top ten. Treatment specified: roughly 11-day PBMC culture with coronavirus spike peptide pools or control peptides (ViraFEST assay). Collection of the unexposed donor's CD4+ T cells took place before the COVID-19 pandemic (2011-2018). A remark on this clonotype: Its antigen is currently unknown.

The origin of this receptor is a human donor in good health. Sequencing was done on a sample of CD4+ T cells from blood, cultured in vitro. The chain links TRBV2 to TRBJ1-5; D unresolved. CDR3 protein: CASSHDGNQPQHF. The CDR3 DNA sequence: TGTGCCAGCAGCCATGATGGCAATCAGCCCCAGCATTTT.